This TCR beta chain appears in the sequencing data of a study of OX40 agonist ivuxolimab in advanced cancers. Study results and limitations: In general, CD8+ T cells held more expanded clones than CD4+ did, on average.

The CDR3 covers 11 residues. V lost 3 bases, J lost 5 bases, and 7 bases lay in between. Germline CDR1 reads DFQATT; CDR2 reads SNEGSKA (reference sequence). Remarks on this clone: What it binds is unknown.

The table came from immunoSEQ multiplex PCR; TCRdb's copy has only in-frame clones and leaves some out. This sample has tens of thousands of clones, with roughly nine tenths found just once. The TCR was taken from an adult with an advanced solid tumor such as melanoma, head and neck, liver or kidney cancer. The sample was CD4+ or CD8+ T cells sorted from blood, taken in a trial of the OX40 agonist ivuxolimab. The chain has TRBV20-1 and TRBJ1-1; D ambiguous. The CDR3 here is CSAREWTEAFF. CDR3 nucleotide sequence: TGCAGTGCTAGGGAGTGGACTGAAGCTTTCTTT.